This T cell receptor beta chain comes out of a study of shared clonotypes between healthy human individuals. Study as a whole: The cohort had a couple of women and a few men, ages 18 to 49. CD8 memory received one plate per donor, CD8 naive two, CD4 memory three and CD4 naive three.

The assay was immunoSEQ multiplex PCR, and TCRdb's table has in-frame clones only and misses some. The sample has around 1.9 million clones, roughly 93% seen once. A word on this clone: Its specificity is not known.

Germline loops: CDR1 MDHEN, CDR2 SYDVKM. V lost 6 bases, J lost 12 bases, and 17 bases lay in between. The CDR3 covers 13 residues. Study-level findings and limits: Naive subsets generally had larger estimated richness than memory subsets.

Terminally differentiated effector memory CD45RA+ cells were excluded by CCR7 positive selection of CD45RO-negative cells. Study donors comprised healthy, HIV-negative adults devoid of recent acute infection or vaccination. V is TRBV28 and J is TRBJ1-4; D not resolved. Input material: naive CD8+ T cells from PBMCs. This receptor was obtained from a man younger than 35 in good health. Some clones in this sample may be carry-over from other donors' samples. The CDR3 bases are TGTGCCAGCAGCCTGCCGGGCGGTGGAGAACTGTTTTTT. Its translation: CASSLPGGGELFF. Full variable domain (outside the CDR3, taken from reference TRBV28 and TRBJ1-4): DVKVTQSSRYLVKRTGEKVFLECVQDMDHENMFWYRQDPGLGLRLIYFSYDVKMKEKGDIPEGYSVSREKKERFSLILESASTNQTSMYLCASSLPGGGELFFGSGTQLSVL.